The rows below give T cell receptor beta chains drawn from one sample of a study of CD8+CD57+ T cells in acquired aplastic anemia. TCRdb itself ran the reads through MiXCR, one entry per CDR3 protein. The sample consists of roughly 220,000 distinct CDR3 sequences, 60% to 80% of them appearing once. Sequences were obtained from sorted CD4+, CD8+, or CD8+CD57+ T cells (not recorded which) from PBMCs. All receptors come from a human donor with aplastic anemia. Both conserved end residues are part of each CDR3. D genes are given only for firm matches. Clone size is not always given. Where it is, it says once, few, many or a class for expanded clones.

v_gene: TRBV9
j_gene: TRBJ1-1
d_gene: TRBD1
abundance: -
CDR3nt: TGTGCCAGCAGACCCTCGACAGGGGGCTTCACTGAAGCTTTCTTT
CDR3aa: CASRPSTGGFTEAFF

v_gene: TRBV7-3
j_gene: TRBJ1-2
d_gene: -
abundance: -
CDR3nt: TGTGCCAGCAGCTTAAATGGGGGCGGATACACCTTC
CDR3aa: CASSLNGGGYTF

v_gene: TRBV12-3/TRBV12-4
j_gene: TRBJ1-1
d_gene: TRBD1
abundance: many
CDR3nt: TGTGCCAGCAGTGATGACAGGGCGGCTTTCTTT
CDR3aa: CASSDDRAAFF

v_gene: TRBV7-6
j_gene: TRBJ2-3
d_gene: -
abundance: -
CDR3nt: TGTGCCGTAATGGGAACGGGCACAGATACGCAGTATTTT
CDR3aa: CAVMGTGTDTQYF

v_gene: TRBV25-1
j_gene: TRBJ1-1
d_gene: -
abundance: few
CDR3nt: TGTGCCAGCAGTGGAATGCACAAGACGACTGAAGCTTTCTTT
CDR3aa: CASSGMHKTTEAFF

v_gene: TRBV5-4
j_gene: TRBJ1-6
d_gene: TRBD1
abundance: -
CDR3nt: TGTGCCAGCAGCGGGGACAGCGAGGAGGAAAGAAATTCACCCCTCCACTTT
CDR3aa: CASSGDSEEERNSPLHF

v_gene: TRBV7-6
j_gene: TRBJ2-5
d_gene: TRBD2
abundance: -
CDR3nt: TGTGCCAGCAGCTCGTGGCTAGCGGGGGGATCAGAGACCCAGTACTTC
CDR3aa: CASSSWLAGGSETQYF

v_gene: TRBV24-1
j_gene: TRBJ2-2
d_gene: -
abundance: many
CDR3nt: TGTGCCACCAGAGGACATTCGGCGAACACCGGGGAGCTGTTTTTT
CDR3aa: CATRGHSANTGELFF

v_gene: TRBV19
j_gene: TRBJ1-5
d_gene: -
abundance: -
CDR3nt: TGTGCCAGTAGTATCTGGGACAGCAATCAGCCCCAGCATTTT
CDR3aa: CASSIWDSNQPQHF

v_gene: TRBV10-2
j_gene: TRBJ1-5
d_gene: -
abundance: -
CDR3nt: TGCGCCAGCAGGCAGGTCACCTACAATCAGCCCCAGCATTTT
CDR3aa: CASRQVTYNQPQHF

v_gene: TRBV7-9
j_gene: TRBJ2-2
d_gene: -
abundance: once
CDR3nt: TGTGCCAGCAGCTTAGCTGGGGCTAGCGGGGAGCTGTTTTTT
CDR3aa: CASSLAGASGELFF